This T cell receptor beta chain was observed in a study of CD8+ T cells in alopecia areata. Study-wide points: Possibly as an HLA-related effect, TCR sharing across patients appeared less clear than in mice. More clonal than normal scalp was lesional scalp, particularly alopecia totalis/universalis.

Extracted RNA was reverse transcribed into cDNA, the sequencing template. Sequencing used immunoSEQ multiplex PCR; TCRdb keeps in-frame clones, though not all of them. The sample records about 110,000 clones, roughly 60% being singletons. CDR3 length: 18 amino acids. Germline-derived CDR1 and CDR2 are SGDLS and YYNGEE. J gave up 0 bases and V 2 bases, and 10 bases lay outside the gene matches. Comments on this clone: Its antigen is as yet unknown.

The sequencing input was CD8+ T cells sorted from blood. This chain connects TRBV9 to TRBJ1-4, with 7 bases identical to TRBD1. The receptor was isolated from a human donor in good health. The CDR3 protein is CASSVNPGQQATNEKLFF. In DNA form, the CDR3 reads TGTGCCAGCAGCGTTAACCCGGGACAGCAAGCAACTAATGAAAAACTGTTTTTT. The complete variable domain, with remaining parts taken from reference TRBV9 and TRBJ1-4, reads DSGVTQTPKHLITATGQRVTLRCSPRSGDLSVYWYQQSLDQGLQFLIQYYNGEERAKGNILERFSAQQFPDLHSELNLSSLELGDSALYFCASSVNPGQQATNEKLFFGSGTQLSVL.